The present T cell receptor (beta chain) was sequenced within a study of CD8+CD57+ T cells in acquired aplastic anemia. TCR beta VDJ and CDR3 were profiled, and genomic DNA was the template. From the reads, TCRdb called clonotypes with MiXCR, one entry per CDR3 protein. The top ten hold 3.2% of the sample, which has more than 150,000 distinct CDR3 sequences, less than 50% seen once. Study observations and caveats: A set of roughly 27 CD8+ CDR3 sequences was shared between patients and controls, and these sequences appeared highly expressed in patients.

The CDR3 is 12 residues long. With regard to this clonotype: Its antigen is as yet unknown. The junction departs from the called germline gene at one end, perhaps through a read error.

Patients selected for sequencing had displayed CD8+CD57+ cell expansion by flow cytometry. What was sequenced was sorted CD4+, CD8+, or CD8+CD57+ T cells (not recorded which) from PBMCs. This sequence was found in a human donor with aplastic anemia. J is TRBJ2-4 and V is TRBV12-3 or TRBV12-4, with D possibly being TRBD1 or TRBD2 (6 bases each). CDR3 nucleotide sequence: TGTGCCAGCAGTTTGGAGGGGGGTGGTCAAGGCTTC. This encodes CASSLEGGGQGF.